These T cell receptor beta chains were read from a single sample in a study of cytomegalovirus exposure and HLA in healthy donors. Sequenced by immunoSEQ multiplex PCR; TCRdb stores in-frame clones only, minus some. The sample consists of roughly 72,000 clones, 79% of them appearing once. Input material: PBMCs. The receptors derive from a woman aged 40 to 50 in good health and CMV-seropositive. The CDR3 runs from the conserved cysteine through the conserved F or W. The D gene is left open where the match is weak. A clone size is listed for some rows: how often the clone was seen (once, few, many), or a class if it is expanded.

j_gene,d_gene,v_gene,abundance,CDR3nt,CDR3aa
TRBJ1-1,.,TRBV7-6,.,TGTGCCAGCAGCTTAGTTGGACAGTGGGATGAAGCTTTCTTT,CASSLVGQWDEAFF
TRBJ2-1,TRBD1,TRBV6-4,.,TGTGCCAGCAGTGCCTCAGGGACAGGGGGCTACAATGAGCAGTTCTTC,CASSASGTGGYNEQFF
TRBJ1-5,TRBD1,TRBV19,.,TGTGCCAGTAGTAGCCGGGACAGGCAACAGCCCCAGCATTTT,CASSSRDRQQPQHF
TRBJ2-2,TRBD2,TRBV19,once,TGTGCCAGTAGGACTAGCGGGGGGACAGACGGGGAGCTGTTTTTT,CASRTSGGTDGELFF
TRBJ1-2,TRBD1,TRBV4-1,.,TGCGCCAGCAGCCAAGTGGGTCTGGGACAGGAAGTTCGGGGCTACACCTTC,CASSQVGLGQEVRGYTF
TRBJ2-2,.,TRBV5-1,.,TGCGCCAGCAGCTTCCGAGCGAACACCGGGGAGCTGTTTTTT,CASSFRANTGELFF
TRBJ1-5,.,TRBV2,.,TGTGCCAGCAGTGAAGGAAGGGGAGGGAATCAGCCCCAGCATTTT,CASSEGRGGNQPQHF
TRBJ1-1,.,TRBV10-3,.,TGTGCCATCGGGGAAAACAGGGTTCTGAACACTGAAGCTTTCTTT,CAIGENRVLNTEAFF
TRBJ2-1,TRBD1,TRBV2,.,TGTGCCAGCAGTGAAAGGACAGGAAGAAAGCAGTTCTTC,CASSERTGRKQFF
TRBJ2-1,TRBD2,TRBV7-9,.,TGTGCCAGCAGCTCTAGCGGGAGGGCCTCCGCAAGCTCCTACAATGAGCAGTTCTTC,CASSSSGRASASSYNEQFF
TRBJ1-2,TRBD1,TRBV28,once,TGTGCCAGCAGTCTTGGGACAGGGAGTATCTATGGCTACACCTTC,CASSLGTGSIYGYTF
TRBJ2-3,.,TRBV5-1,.,TGCGCCAGCAGCCTGCCGACTCCCACAGATACGCAGTATTTT,CASSLPTPTDTQYF
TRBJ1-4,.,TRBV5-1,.,TGCGCCAGCAGCTTGGAGGCAGGGATTGAAAAACTGTTTTTT,CASSLEAGIEKLFF
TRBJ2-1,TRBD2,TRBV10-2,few,TGCGCCAGCAGTGAGTCCGGCGGGGGGGAAAGTGAGCAGTTCTTC,CASSESGGGESEQFF
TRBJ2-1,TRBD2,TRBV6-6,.,TGTGCCAGCAGTTACAGGGCGGGAGTCGGGAATGAGCAGTTCTTC,CASSYRAGVGNEQFF
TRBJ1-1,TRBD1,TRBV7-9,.,TGTGCCAGCAGCTTCGGGGACAGACGGCGGGCTGAAGCTTTCTTT,CASSFGDRRRAEAFF
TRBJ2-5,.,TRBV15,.,TGTGCCACCAGCAGAGTAAGGGACTTGCCCCAGTACTTC,CATSRVRDLPQYF
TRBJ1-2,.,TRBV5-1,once,TGCGCCAGCAGCTTGGTGTCTCAGGGTGGCGGCTACACCTTC,CASSLVSQGGGYTF
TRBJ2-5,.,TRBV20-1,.,TGCAGTGCACAGTTCCAAGAGACCCAGTACTTC,CSAQFQETQYF
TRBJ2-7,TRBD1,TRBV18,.,TGTGCCAGCTCACCACCGGGACAGGGAGTTGGCTACGAGCAGTACTTC,CASSPPGQGVGYEQYF
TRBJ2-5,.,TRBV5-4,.,TGTGCCAGCAGCTCTAGGGGATCCCGACAAGAGACCCAGTACTTC,CASSSRGSRQETQYF
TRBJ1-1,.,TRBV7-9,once,TGTGCCAGCAGCCCGAGTGGTGTGAACACTGAAGCTTTCTTT,CASSPSGVNTEAFF
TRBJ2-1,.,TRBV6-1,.,TGTGCCAGCGAATACGACAGCTCCTACAATGAGCAGTTCTTC,CASEYDSSYNEQFF
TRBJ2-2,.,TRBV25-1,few,TGTGCCAGCAGTGAATTTCGCGGGGACACCGGGGAGCTGTTTTTT,CASSEFRGDTGELFF
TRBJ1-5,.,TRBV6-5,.,TGTGCCAGCAGTTTCCAAACCGGGCCCCAGCATTTT,CASSFQTGPQHF
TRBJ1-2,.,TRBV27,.,TGTGCCAGCAGTTTAAGTCACAGTAACTATGGCTACACCTTC,CASSLSHSNYGYTF
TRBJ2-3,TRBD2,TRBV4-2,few,TGTGCCAGCAGCCAAGAGGGGGCGGGGGGCCGAGATACGCAGTATTTT,CASSQEGAGGRDTQYF
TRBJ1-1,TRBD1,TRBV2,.,TGTGCCGGACAGGGTGGGGACACTGAAGCTTTCTTT,CAGQGGDTEAFF
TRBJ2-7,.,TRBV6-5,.,TGTGCCAGCAGGTACTCCACGGTCTCCTACGAGCAGTACTTC,CASRYSTVSYEQYF
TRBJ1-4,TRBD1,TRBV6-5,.,TGTGCCAGCAGTAACGCCGGGACAGGGCTAAAAAAACTGTTTTTT,CASSNAGTGLKKLFF
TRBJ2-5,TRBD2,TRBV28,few,TGTGCCAGCAGTACGACTAGCGGGAGAAGAGAGACCCAGTACTTC,CASSTTSGRRETQYF
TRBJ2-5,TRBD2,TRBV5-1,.,TGCGCCAGTCGGGGGGGGACATTCCAAGAGACCCAGTACTTC,CASRGGTFQETQYF
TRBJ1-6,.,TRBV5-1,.,TGCGCCAGCAGCCGGGAAGGCTCCTATAATTCACCCCTCCACTTT,CASSREGSYNSPLHF
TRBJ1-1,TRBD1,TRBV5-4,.,TGTGCCAGCGGGACAGGGCTGGGTGACACTGAAGCTTTCTTT,CASGTGLGDTEAFF
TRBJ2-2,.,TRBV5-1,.,TGCGCCAGCAGCTTGGGCAGAAAAACGAACACCGGGGAGCTGTTTTTT,CASSLGRKTNTGELFF
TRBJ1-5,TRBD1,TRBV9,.,TGTGCCAGCAGCGATACAGGGGACCCCAATCAGCCCCAGCATTTT,CASSDTGDPNQPQHF
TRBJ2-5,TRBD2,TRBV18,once,TGTGCCAGCTCACCCTTTAGAGGACTAGCGGGAGATGAGACCCAGTACTTC,CASSPFRGLAGDETQYF
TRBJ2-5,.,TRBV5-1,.,TGCGCCAGCAGCGAAGCTCATAAAGAGACCCAGTACTTC,CASSEAHKETQYF
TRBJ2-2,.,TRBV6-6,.,TGTGCCAGCAGTTACGTCAGCGGGGAGCTGTTTTTT,CASSYVSGELFF
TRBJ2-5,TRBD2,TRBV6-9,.,TGTGCCAGCAGTTCGGCCCAGCGGGAGGGCCGCCAAGAGACCCAGTACTTC,CASSSAQREGRQETQYF
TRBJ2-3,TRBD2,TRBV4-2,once,TGTGCCAGCAGCCAAGCGACTAGCGACAACACAGATACGCAGTATTTT,CASSQATSDNTDTQYF